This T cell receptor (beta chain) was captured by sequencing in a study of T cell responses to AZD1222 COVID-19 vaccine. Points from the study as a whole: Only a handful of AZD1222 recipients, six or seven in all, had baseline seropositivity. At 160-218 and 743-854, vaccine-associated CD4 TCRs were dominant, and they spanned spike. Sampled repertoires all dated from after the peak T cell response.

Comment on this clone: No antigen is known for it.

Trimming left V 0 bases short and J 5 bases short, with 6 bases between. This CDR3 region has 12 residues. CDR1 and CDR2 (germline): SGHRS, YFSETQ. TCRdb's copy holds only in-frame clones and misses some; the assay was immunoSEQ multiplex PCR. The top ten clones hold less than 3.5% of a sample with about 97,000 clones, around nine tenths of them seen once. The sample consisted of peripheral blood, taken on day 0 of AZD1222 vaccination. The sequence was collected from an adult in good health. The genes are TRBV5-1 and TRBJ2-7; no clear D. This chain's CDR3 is CASSLEWDEQYF. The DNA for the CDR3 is TGCGCCAGCAGCTTGGAGTGGGACGAGCAGTACTTC.